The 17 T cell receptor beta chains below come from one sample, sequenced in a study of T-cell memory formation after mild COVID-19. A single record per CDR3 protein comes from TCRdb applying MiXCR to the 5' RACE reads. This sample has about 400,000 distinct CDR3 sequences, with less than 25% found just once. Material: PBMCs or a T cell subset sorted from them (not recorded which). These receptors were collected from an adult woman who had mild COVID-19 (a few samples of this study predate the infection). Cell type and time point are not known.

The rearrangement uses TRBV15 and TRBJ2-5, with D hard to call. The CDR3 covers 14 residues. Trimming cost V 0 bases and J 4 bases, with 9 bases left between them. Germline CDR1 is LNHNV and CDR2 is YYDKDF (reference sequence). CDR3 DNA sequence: TGTGCCACCAGCAGAGACAGAGGTTTAGAGACCCAGTACTTC. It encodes CATSRDRGLETQYF.

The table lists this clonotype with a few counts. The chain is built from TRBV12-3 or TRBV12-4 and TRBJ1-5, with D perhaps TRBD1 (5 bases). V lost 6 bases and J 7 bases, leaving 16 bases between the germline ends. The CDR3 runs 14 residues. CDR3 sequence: CASSPSGGKQPQHF. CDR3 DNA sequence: TGTGCCAGCAGCCCTAGTGGGGGTAAGCAGCCCCAGCATTTT.

For the CDR3, the DNA is TGCGCCAGCAGCCAAGACAGCGTAGGCAGGGGTAACGAGCAGTACTTC. This gives the protein CASSQDSVGRGNEQYF. The chain uses TRBV4-3 and TRBJ2-7, with D possibly TRBD1 on 6 matching bases. The V gene's germline CDR1 is LGHNA and CDR2 YSLEER. The CDR3 sequence is 16 residues long. Between the trimmed V and J ends, which lost 0 bases and 5 bases, there was a span of 17 bases.

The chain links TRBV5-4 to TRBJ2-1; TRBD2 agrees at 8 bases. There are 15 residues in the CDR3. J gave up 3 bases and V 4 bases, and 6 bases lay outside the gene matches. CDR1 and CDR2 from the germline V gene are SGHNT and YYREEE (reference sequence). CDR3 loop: CASSARGEIYNEQFF. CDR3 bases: TGTGCCAGCAGCGCGCGGGGGGAAATCTACAATGAGCAGTTCTTC.

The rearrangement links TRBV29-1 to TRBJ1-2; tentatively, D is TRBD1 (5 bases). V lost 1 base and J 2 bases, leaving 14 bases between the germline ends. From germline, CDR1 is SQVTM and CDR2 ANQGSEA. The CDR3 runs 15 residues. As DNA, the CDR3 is TGCAGCGTTGAAGGCCACCCGGGGGACAACTATGGCTACACCTTC. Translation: CSVEGHPGDNYGYTF.

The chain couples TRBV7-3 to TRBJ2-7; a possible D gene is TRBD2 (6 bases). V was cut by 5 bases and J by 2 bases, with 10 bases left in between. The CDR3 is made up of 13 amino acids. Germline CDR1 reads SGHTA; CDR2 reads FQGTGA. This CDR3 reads CASSRDLTYEQYF. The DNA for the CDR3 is TGTGCCAGCAGCCGGGACTTAACCTACGAGCAGTACTTC.

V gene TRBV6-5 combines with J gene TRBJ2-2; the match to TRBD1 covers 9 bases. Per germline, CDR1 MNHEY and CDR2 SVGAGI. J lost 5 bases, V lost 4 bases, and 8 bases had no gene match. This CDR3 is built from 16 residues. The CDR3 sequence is CASSSPTGGETGELFF. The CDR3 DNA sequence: TGTGCCAGCAGTTCGCCGACAGGGGGAGAGACCGGGGAGCTGTTTTTT.

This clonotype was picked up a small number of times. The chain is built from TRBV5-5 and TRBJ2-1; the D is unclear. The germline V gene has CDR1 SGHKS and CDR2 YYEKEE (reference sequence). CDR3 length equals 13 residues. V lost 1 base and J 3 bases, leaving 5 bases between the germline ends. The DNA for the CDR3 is TGTGCCAGCAGCTTGTCAGACTACAATGAGCAGTTCTTC. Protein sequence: CASSLSDYNEQFF.

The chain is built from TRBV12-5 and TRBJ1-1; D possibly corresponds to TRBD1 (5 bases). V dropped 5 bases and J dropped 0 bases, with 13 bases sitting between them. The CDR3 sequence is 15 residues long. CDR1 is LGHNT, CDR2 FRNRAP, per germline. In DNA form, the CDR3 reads TGTGCTAGTGGTATCACCAGGGTGATGAACACTGAAGCTTTCTTT. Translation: CASGITRVMNTEAFF.

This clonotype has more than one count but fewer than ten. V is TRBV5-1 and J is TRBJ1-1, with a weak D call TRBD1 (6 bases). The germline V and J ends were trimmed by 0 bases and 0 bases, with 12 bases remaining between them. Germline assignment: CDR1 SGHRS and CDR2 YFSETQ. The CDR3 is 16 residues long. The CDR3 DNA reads TGCGCCAGCAGCTTGGCCGGGACACCCATGAACACTGAAGCTTTCTTT. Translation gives CASSLAGTPMNTEAFF.

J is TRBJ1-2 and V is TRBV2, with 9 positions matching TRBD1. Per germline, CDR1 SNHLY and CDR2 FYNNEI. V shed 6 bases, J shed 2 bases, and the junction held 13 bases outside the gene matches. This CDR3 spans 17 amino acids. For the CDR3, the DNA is TGTGCCAGCAGGCCGGGACAGGGCATTATGGGGAACTATGGCTACACCTTC. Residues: CASRPGQGIMGNYGYTF.

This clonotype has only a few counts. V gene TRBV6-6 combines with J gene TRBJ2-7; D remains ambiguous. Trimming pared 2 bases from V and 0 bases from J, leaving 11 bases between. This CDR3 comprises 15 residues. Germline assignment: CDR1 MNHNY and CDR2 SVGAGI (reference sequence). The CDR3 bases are TGTGCCAGCAGTTACACGTTCGGCAGCTCCTACGAGCAGTACTTC. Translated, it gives CASSYTFGSSYEQYF.

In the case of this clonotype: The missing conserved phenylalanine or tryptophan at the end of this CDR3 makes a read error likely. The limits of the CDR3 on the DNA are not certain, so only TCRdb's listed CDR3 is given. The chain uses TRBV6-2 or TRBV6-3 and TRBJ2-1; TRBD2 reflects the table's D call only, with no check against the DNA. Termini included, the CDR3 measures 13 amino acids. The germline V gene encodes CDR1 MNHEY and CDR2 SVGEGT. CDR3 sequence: CASRGTSGRAPFL.

In DNA, the CDR3 is TGTGCCATCAGGAGGGAATGGAGCTCCTACAATGAGCAGTTCTTC. The encoded protein is CAIRREWSSYNEQFF. The chain carries TRBV10-3 and TRBJ2-1; a possible D gene is TRBD2 (5 bases). The CDR3 loop spans 15 amino acids. V was trimmed by 6 bases and J by 0 bases, leaving 12 bases between them. Germline V gives CDR1 ENHRY, CDR2 SYGVKD.

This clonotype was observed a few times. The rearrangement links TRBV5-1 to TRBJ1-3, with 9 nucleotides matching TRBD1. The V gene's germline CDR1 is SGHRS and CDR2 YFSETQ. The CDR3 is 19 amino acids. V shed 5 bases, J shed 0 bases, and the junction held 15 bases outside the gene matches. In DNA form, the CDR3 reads TGCGCCAGCAGACACACGGGCCGCTGGACAGGGGACTCTGGAAACACCATATATTTT. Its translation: CASRHTGRWTGDSGNTIYF.

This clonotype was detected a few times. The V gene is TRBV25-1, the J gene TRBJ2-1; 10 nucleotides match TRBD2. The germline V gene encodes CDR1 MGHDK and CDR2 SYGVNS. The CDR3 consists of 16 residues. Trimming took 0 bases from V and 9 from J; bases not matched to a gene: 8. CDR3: CASSEYGSGRAPEQFF. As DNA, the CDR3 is TGTGCCAGCAGTGAATATGGGAGCGGGAGGGCCCCTGAGCAGTTCTTC.

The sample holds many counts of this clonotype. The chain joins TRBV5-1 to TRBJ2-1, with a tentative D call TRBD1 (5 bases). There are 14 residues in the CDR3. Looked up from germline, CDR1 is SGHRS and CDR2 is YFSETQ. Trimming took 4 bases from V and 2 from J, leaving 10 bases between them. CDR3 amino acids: CASSRPGTYNEQFF. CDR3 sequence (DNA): TGCGCCAGCAGCCGGCCAGGGACCTACAATGAGCAGTTCTTC. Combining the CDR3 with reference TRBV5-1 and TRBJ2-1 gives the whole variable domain KAGVTQTPRYLIKTRGQQVTLSCSPISGHRSVSWYQQTPGQGLQFLFEYFSETQRNKGNFPGRFSGRQFSNSRSEMNVSTLELGDSALYLCASSRPGTYNEQFFGPGTRLTVL.